These 2 T cell receptor beta chains were sequenced from one sample in a study of T cells after yellow fever vaccination (dated 2019 in TCRdb). Libraries were made using 5' RACE. Sequencing used an Illumina NovaSeq 6000. TCRdb trimmed public reads at Q25 via fastp, called clones via MiXCR and kept in-frame beta chains. Under each unique CDR3 protein, matching rows form one entry showing the most common genes and DNA. For this sample there are some 120,000 distinct CDR3 sequences; around 9.8% appear just once. 40% of the sample goes to the ten largest clones. The sample's treatment or condition label, decoded: live attenuated yellow fever vaccine strain. The sequences come from CD8+ T cells sorted from PBMCs, collected on the day of the yellow fever booster vaccination. These receptors were taken from a man aged 18 to 30 who received the YFV17D yellow fever vaccine.

The chain links TRBV12-3 or TRBV12-4 to TRBJ2-3; perhaps TRBD1 as D (5 bases). Trimming removed 4 bases from V and 2 bases from J, with 16 bases in between. The length of the CDR3 is 16 residues. The CDR3 DNA follows: TGTGCCAGCAGTTCCGGACAAGCCGTAACCACAGATACGCAGTATTTT. This translates into CASSSGQAVTTDTQYF.

The CDR3 DNA is TGCGCCAGCAGCCAAGGGGACATTTCCTACGAGCAGTACTTC. This codes for CASSQGDISYEQYF. This chain uses TRBV4-1 with TRBJ2-7; perhaps TRBD1 as D (6 bases). The CDR3 has 14 residues. The V gene lost 1 base and the J gene lost 1 base, with 8 bases spanning the gap. Germline assignment: CDR1 MGHRA and CDR2 YSYEKL.